This T cell receptor beta chain appears in the sequencing data of a study of T-cell memory formation after mild COVID-19. Study-level information: The two donors had largely donor-specific TCR clusters.

This clonotype was seen only a few times. Its antigen is unidentified. CDR3 length: 14 amino acids. Germline CDR1 and CDR2: SGHRS and YFSETQ. V was clipped by 0 bases and J by 6 bases; unmatched bases: 2. The study's findings and limits: A subset of responding clones appeared in pre-infection memory, suggesting cross-reactive memory joined. Day 15 to 85 contracting clones showed balanced CD4/CD8; day 15 to 37 expanders favored CD4+. Among contracting clones, CD4+ were mainly CM/EM and CD8+ enriched in EMRA.

TCRdb re-called the 5' RACE reads through MiXCR, storing one row per CDR3 protein. The table includes around 390,000 distinct CDR3 sequences, roughly 15% detected once. The specimen was PBMCs or a T cell subset sorted from them (not recorded which). The source of this sequence is a young man who had mild COVID-19 (a few samples of this study predate the infection). Cell type and time point are not known. The chain joins TRBV5-1 to TRBJ2-7; 11 nucleotides line up with TRBD1. The CDR3 loop is CASSLGTGGAEQYV. The CDR3 coding sequence is TGCGCCAGCAGCTTGGGGACAGGGGGCGCCGAGCAGTACGTC.